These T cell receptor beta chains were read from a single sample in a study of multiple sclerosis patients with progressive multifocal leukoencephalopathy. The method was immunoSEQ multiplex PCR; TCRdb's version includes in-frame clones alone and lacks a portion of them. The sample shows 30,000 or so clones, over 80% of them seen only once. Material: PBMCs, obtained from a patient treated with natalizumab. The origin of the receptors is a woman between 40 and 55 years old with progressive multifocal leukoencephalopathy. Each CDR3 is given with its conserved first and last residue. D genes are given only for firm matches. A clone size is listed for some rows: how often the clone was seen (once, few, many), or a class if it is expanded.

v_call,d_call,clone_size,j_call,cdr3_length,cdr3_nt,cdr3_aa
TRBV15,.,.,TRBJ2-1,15,TGTGCCACCAGCAGGCGTGTTGGTGGGTCCAATGAGCAGTTCTTC,CATSRRVGGSNEQFF
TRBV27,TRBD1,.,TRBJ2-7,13,TGTGCCAGCAGCCGGACAGGGATAGACGAGCAGTACTTC,CASSRTGIDEQYF
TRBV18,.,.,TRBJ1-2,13,TGTGCCAGCGCATTCGGACCGGACTATGGCTACACCTTC,CASAFGPDYGYTF
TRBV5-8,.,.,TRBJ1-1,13,TGTGCCAGCAGCCGATTAAGGGGCACTGAAGCTTTCTTT,CASSRLRGTEAFF
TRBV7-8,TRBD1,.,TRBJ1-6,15,TGTGCCAGCAGCCCGGGACAGTACTATAATTCACCCCTCCACTTT,CASSPGQYYNSPLHF
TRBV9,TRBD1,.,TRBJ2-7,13,TGTGCCAGCAGCCCAGCAGGGGGCCACGAGCAGTACTTC,CASSPAGGHEQYF
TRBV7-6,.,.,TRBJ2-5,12,TGTGCCAGCAGTGGGGCGAGAGAGACCCAGTACTTC,CASSGARETQYF
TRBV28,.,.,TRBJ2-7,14,TGTGCCAGCGGGGCCCTTTTGACCTCCTACGAGCAGTACTTC,CASGALLTSYEQYF
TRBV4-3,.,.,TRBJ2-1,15,TGCGCCAGCAGCCAAGAGGCGCGTTCCATGGCGGGGCAGTTCTTC,CASSQEARSMAGQFF
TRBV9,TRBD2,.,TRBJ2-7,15,TGTGCCAGCAGCCCCCTGGGGGGACTAGCGTACGAGCAGTACTTC,CASSPLGGLAYEQYF
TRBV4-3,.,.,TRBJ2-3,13,TGCGCCAGCAGCCAAGGTTACGGTGATACGCAGTATTTT,CASSQGYGDTQYF
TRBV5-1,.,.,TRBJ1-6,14,TGCGCCAGCAGCCCCCAGGGTAGTAATTCACCCCTCCACTTT,CASSPQGSNSPLHF
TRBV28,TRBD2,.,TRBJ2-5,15,TGTGCCAGCAGTCCGCTAGCGGGAAACCAAGAGGCCCAGTACTTC,CASSPLAGNQEAQYF
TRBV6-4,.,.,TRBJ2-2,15,TGTGCCAGCAGTGACTCTTCAGATTGGACCGGGGAGCTGTTTTTT,CASSDSSDWTGELFF
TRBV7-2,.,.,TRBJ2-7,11,TGTGCCAGCAGCTCCACGGTCGAGCAGTACTTC,CASSSTVEQYF
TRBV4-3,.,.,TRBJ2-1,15,TGCGCCAGCAGCCAAGAGATAGCCTCAAATCAGGAGCAGTTCTTC,CASSQEIASNQEQFF
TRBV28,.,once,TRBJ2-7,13,TGTGCCAGCAGTCCCCACCGTGCGTACGAGCAGTACTTC,CASSPHRAYEQYF
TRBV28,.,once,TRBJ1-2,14,TGTGCCAGCAGTTTCCTGTCCCGAAACTATGGCTACACCTTC,CASSFLSRNYGYTF
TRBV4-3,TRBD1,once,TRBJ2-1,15,TGCGCCAGCAGCCAGAGACAGGGGGACTACAATGAGCAGTTCTTC,CASSQRQGDYNEQFF
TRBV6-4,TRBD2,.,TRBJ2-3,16,TGTGCCAGCAGTGACTCGTTTAGCGGGGGGTCAGATACGCAGTATTTT,CASSDSFSGGSDTQYF
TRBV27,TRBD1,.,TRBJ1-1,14,TGTGCCAGCAGCCTCCGGGACAGTTGGACTGAAGCTTTCTTT,CASSLRDSWTEAFF
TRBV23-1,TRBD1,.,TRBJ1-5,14,TGCGCCAGCAGTCAGGGGACAGGGGAGCAGCCCCAGCATTTT,CASSQGTGEQPQHF
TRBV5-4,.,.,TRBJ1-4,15,TGTGCCAGCAGCCCGGGTAATGGAGTTAATGAAAAACTGTTTTTT,CASSPGNGVNEKLFF
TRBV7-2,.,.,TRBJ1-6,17,TGTGCCAGCAGCTCGGGGGTGAATGGGGGGAATAATTCACCCCTCCACTTT,CASSSGVNGGNNSPLHF
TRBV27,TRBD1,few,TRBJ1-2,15,TGTGCCAGCAGTTCGACAGGGTCCCTGAACTATGGCTACACCTTC,CASSSTGSLNYGYTF
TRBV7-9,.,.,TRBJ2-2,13,TGTGCCAGCAGCTCCTCGACCACCGGGGAGCTGTTTTTT,CASSSSTTGELFF
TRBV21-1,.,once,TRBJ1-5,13,TGTGCCAGCAGCCACGGAGGGGTGCAGCCCCAGCATTTT,CASSHGGVQPQHF
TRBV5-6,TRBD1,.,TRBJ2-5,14,TGTGCCAGCAGCCTGGGACAGGAACAAGAGACCCAGTACTTC,CASSLGQEQETQYF
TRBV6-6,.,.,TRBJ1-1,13,TGTGCCAGTGCGGGACACACGAACACTGAAGCTTTCTTT,CASAGHTNTEAFF
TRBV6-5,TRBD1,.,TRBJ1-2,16,TGTGCCAGCAGTTACTCGGGGACAGGGTTGAGCTATGGCTACACCTTC,CASSYSGTGLSYGYTF
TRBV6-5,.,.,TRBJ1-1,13,TGTGCCAGCAGACACCCCGGGAACACTGAAGCTTTCTTT,CASRHPGNTEAFF
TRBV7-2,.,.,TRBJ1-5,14,TGTGCCAGCAGCTTAGGAGGCTTCAATCAGCCCCAGCATTTT,CASSLGGFNQPQHF
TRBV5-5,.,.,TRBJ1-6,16,TGTGCCAGCAGCCCTGCGGAGGGCTCCTTTAATTCACCCCTCCACTTT,CASSPAEGSFNSPLHF